Listed below are T cell receptor beta chains from one sample, sequenced in a study of cytomegalovirus exposure and HLA in healthy donors. TCRdb keeps only in-frame clones here, not all; method: immunoSEQ multiplex PCR. The table lists about 400,000 clones, roughly 89% of them singletons. The sequenced material came from PBMCs. Every receptor here comes from a young woman in good health and CMV-seronegative. Both conserved end residues are part of each CDR3. A D gene is named only where the DNA matches it firmly. Clone size is stated in some rows and not others, as once, few, many or a class when expanded.

d_call: TRBD2
v_call: TRBV6-5
clone_size: NA
j_call: TRBJ2-7
cdr3_aa: CASSYSRLAGSYEQYF
cdr3_nt: TGTGCCAGCAGTTACTCACGACTAGCGGGGTCCTACGAGCAGTACTTC

d_call: NA
v_call: TRBV5-6
clone_size: NA
j_call: TRBJ1-4
cdr3_aa: CASSLLTGTTNEKLFF
cdr3_nt: TGTGCCAGCAGCTTGTTAACAGGGACAACTAATGAAAAACTGTTTTTT

d_call: NA
v_call: TRBV9
clone_size: few
j_call: TRBJ2-1
cdr3_aa: CASSVDSGSYNEQFF
cdr3_nt: TGTGCCAGCAGCGTTGACTCCGGCTCCTACAATGAGCAGTTCTTC

d_call: NA
v_call: TRBV30
clone_size: NA
j_call: TRBJ2-3
cdr3_aa: CAWSLADLTDTQYF
cdr3_nt: TGTGCCTGGAGTTTAGCGGATTTAACAGATACGCAGTATTTT

d_call: TRBD2
v_call: TRBV2
clone_size: NA
j_call: TRBJ2-7
cdr3_aa: CASSWSSGVEQYF
cdr3_nt: TGTGCCAGCAGTTGGTCTAGCGGGGTCGAGCAGTACTTC

d_call: NA
v_call: TRBV9
clone_size: NA
j_call: TRBJ1-5
cdr3_aa: CASSVGGKQNQPQHF
cdr3_nt: TGTGCCAGCAGCGTGGGGGGAAAGCAGAATCAGCCCCAGCATTTT

d_call: TRBD1
v_call: TRBV6-5
clone_size: NA
j_call: TRBJ2-2
cdr3_aa: CASSPDRAGTGELFF
cdr3_nt: TGTGCCAGCAGTCCGGACAGGGCGGGCACCGGGGAGCTGTTTTTT

d_call: NA
v_call: TRBV11-3
clone_size: NA
j_call: TRBJ1-3
cdr3_aa: CASSSLRQAREGNTIYF
cdr3_nt: TGTGCCAGCAGCTCTCTCCGACAGGCCAGGGAAGGAAACACCATATATTTT

d_call: TRBD1
v_call: TRBV5-6
clone_size: NA
j_call: TRBJ2-7
cdr3_aa: CASSRGGRVSEQYF
cdr3_nt: TGTGCCAGCAGCCGAGGGGGCAGGGTGAGCGAGCAGTACTTC

d_call: NA
v_call: TRBV30
clone_size: NA
j_call: TRBJ2-2
cdr3_aa: CAWGSRGKGGELFF
cdr3_nt: TGTGCCTGGGGGTCCAGGGGTAAGGGCGGGGAGCTGTTTTTT

d_call: NA
v_call: TRBV6-5
clone_size: NA
j_call: TRBJ2-5
cdr3_aa: CASSVVRVHQETQYF
cdr3_nt: TGTGCCAGCAGCGTCGTCAGGGTTCACCAAGAGACCCAGTACTTC

d_call: TRBD1
v_call: TRBV27
clone_size: NA
j_call: TRBJ2-5
cdr3_aa: CASSLGDRVAETQYF
cdr3_nt: TGTGCCAGCAGTTTAGGGGACAGGGTGGCGGAGACCCAGTACTTC

d_call: TRBD1
v_call: TRBV2
clone_size: NA
j_call: TRBJ1-2
cdr3_aa: CASSETGGPNYGYTF
cdr3_nt: TGTGCCAGCAGTGAGACAGGGGGCCCCAACTATGGCTACACCTTC

d_call: TRBD2
v_call: TRBV5-8
clone_size: NA
j_call: TRBJ2-2
cdr3_aa: CASSGPRGVSGELFF
cdr3_nt: TGTGCCAGCAGCGGCCCACGGGGGGTGAGCGGGGAGCTGTTTTTT

d_call: NA
v_call: TRBV6-6
clone_size: NA
j_call: TRBJ2-4
cdr3_aa: CASSLTGRITKNIQYF
cdr3_nt: TGTGCCAGCAGTTTAACAGGACGGATAACCAAAAACATTCAGTACTTC

d_call: TRBD1
v_call: TRBV7-2
clone_size: NA
j_call: TRBJ1-1
cdr3_aa: CASSLTGVEAFF
cdr3_nt: TGTGCCAGCAGCTTGACAGGGGTTGAAGCTTTCTTT

d_call: NA
v_call: TRBV27
clone_size: NA
j_call: TRBJ1-5
cdr3_aa: CASSLSRANQPQHF
cdr3_nt: TGTGCCAGCAGTTTATCGCGGGCCAATCAGCCCCAGCATTTT

d_call: NA
v_call: TRBV6-1
clone_size: NA
j_call: TRBJ1-2
cdr3_aa: CASSRQALPYGYTF
cdr3_nt: TGTGCCAGCAGTAGACAGGCCCTTCCCTATGGCTACACCTTC

d_call: NA
v_call: TRBV19
clone_size: NA
j_call: TRBJ1-6
cdr3_aa: CASSILRTVNSPLHF
cdr3_nt: TGTGCCAGTAGTATTCTGAGGACAGTAAATTCACCCCTCCACTTT

d_call: TRBD2
v_call: TRBV5-6
clone_size: NA
j_call: TRBJ2-7
cdr3_aa: CASSLIGTSMTSEQYF
cdr3_nt: TGTGCCAGCAGCTTGATCGGGACTAGCATGACGAGCGAGCAGTACTTC

d_call: TRBD1
v_call: TRBV14
clone_size: NA
j_call: TRBJ1-1
cdr3_aa: CASSRLITGGVTEAFF
cdr3_nt: TGTGCCAGCAGCCGGCTCATTACAGGGGGCGTCACTGAAGCTTTCTTT

d_call: TRBD1
v_call: TRBV23-1
clone_size: NA
j_call: TRBJ2-7
cdr3_aa: CASSQSWDRDAYEQYF
cdr3_nt: TGCGCCAGCAGTCAATCTTGGGACAGGGATGCCTACGAGCAGTACTTC

d_call: NA
v_call: TRBV7-6
clone_size: NA
j_call: TRBJ2-7
cdr3_aa: CASSLNPDNSYEQYF
cdr3_nt: TGTGCCAGCAGCTTAAATCCGGACAACTCCTACGAGCAGTACTTC

d_call: TRBD1
v_call: TRBV5-1
clone_size: NA
j_call: TRBJ2-5
cdr3_aa: CASSLTGGETQYF
cdr3_nt: TGCGCCAGCAGCTTAACAGGGGGGGAGACCCAGTACTTC

d_call: TRBD2
v_call: TRBV5-1
clone_size: NA
j_call: TRBJ2-7
cdr3_aa: CASSYTSGRVGEQYF
cdr3_nt: TGCGCCAGCAGCTATACTAGCGGGAGGGTCGGCGAGCAGTACTTC

d_call: TRBD1
v_call: TRBV2
clone_size: NA
j_call: TRBJ1-5
cdr3_aa: CASMATGDDNQPQHF
cdr3_nt: TGTGCCAGCATGGCCACAGGGGATGACAATCAGCCCCAGCATTTT

d_call: TRBD1
v_call: TRBV19
clone_size: NA
j_call: TRBJ2-7
cdr3_aa: CASSIGSGTGPYEQYF
cdr3_nt: TGTGCCAGTAGTATAGGTTCCGGGACAGGGCCTTACGAGCAGTACTTC

d_call: NA
v_call: TRBV19
clone_size: NA
j_call: TRBJ2-3
cdr3_aa: CASSTARGGDTQYF
cdr3_nt: TGTGCCAGTAGTACGGCGCGGGGCGGGGATACGCAGTATTTT

d_call: TRBD2
v_call: TRBV5-4
clone_size: NA
j_call: TRBJ2-5
cdr3_aa: CASSLWEGRETQYF
cdr3_nt: TGTGCCAGCAGCTTGTGGGAGGGCCGAGAGACCCAGTACTTC

d_call: NA
v_call: TRBV27
clone_size: NA
j_call: TRBJ2-7
cdr3_aa: CASSLAGAVEQYF
cdr3_nt: TGTGCCAGCAGTTTGGCGGGGGCCGTCGAGCAGTACTTC

d_call: NA
v_call: TRBV27
clone_size: once
j_call: TRBJ2-3
cdr3_aa: CASSPLEGTDTQYF
cdr3_nt: TGTGCCAGCAGTCCACTGGAGGGCACAGATACGCAGTATTTT

d_call: NA
v_call: TRBV12-5
clone_size: NA
j_call: TRBJ1-2
cdr3_aa: CASGLPGYGYTF
cdr3_nt: TGTGCTAGTGGTCTCCCCGGCTATGGCTACACCTTC

d_call: NA
v_call: TRBV11-2
clone_size: once
j_call: TRBJ2-7
cdr3_aa: CASSFVGSVLAGEQYF
cdr3_nt: TGTGCCAGCAGCTTTGTAGGGAGCGTTCTGGCGGGCGAGCAGTACTTC

d_call: NA
v_call: TRBV7-2
clone_size: NA
j_call: TRBJ2-5
cdr3_aa: CASSPPPRETQYF
cdr3_nt: TGTGCCAGCAGCCCTCCCCCTAGAGAGACCCAGTACTTC

d_call: NA
v_call: TRBV30
clone_size: once
j_call: TRBJ2-3
cdr3_aa: CACRPGGLKDTQYF
cdr3_nt: TGTGCCTGTAGGCCTGGTGGGCTCAAAGATACGCAGTATTTT

d_call: NA
v_call: TRBV10-1
clone_size: NA
j_call: TRBJ2-5
cdr3_aa: CASSTGQETQYF
cdr3_nt: TGCGCCAGCAGTACAGGCCAAGAGACCCAGTACTTC

d_call: TRBD1
v_call: TRBV27
clone_size: NA
j_call: TRBJ2-7
cdr3_aa: CASSALGQSYEQYF
cdr3_nt: TGTGCCAGCAGCGCCTTGGGACAGTCCTACGAGCAGTACTTC